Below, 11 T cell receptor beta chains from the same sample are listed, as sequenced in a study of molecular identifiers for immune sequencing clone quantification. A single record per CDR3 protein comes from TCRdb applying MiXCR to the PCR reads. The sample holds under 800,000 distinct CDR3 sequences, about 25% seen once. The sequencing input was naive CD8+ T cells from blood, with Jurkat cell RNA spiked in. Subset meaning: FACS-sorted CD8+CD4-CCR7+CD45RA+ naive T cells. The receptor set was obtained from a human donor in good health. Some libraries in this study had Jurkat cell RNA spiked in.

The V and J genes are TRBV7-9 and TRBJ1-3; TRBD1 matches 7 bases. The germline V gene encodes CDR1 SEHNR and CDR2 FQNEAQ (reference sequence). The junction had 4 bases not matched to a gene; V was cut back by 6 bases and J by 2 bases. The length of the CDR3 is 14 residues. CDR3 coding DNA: TGTGCCAGCAGTACCAGGGGGACTGGAAACACCATATATTTT. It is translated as CASSTRGTGNTIYF.

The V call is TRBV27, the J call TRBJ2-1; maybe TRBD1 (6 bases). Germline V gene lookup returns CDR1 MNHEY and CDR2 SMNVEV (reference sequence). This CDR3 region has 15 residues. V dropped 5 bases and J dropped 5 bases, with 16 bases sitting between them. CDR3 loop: CASSGTLQGHNEQFF. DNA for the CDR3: TGTGCCAGCAGTGGCACTCTACAGGGACACAATGAGCAGTTCTTC.

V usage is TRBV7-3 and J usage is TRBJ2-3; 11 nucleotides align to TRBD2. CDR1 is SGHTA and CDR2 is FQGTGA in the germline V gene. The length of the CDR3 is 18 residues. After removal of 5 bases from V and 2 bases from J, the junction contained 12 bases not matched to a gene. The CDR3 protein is CASSALPGTSGATDTQYF. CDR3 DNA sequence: TGTGCCAGCAGCGCGCTCCCCGGGACTAGCGGAGCCACAGATACGCAGTATTTT.

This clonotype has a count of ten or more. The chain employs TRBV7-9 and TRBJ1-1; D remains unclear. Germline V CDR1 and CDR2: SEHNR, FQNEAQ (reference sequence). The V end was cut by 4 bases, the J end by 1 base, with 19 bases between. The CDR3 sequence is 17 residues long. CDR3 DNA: TGTGCCAGCAGCTCCCCTCTCGGACGGGGAGAGAACACTGAAGCTTTCTTT. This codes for CASSSPLGRGENTEAFF.

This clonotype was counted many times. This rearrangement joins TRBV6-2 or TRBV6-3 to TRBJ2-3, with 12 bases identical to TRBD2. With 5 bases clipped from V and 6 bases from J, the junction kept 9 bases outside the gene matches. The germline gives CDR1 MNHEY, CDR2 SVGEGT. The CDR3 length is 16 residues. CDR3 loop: CASSASTSGRKDTQYF. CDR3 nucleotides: TGTGCCAGCAGTGCCTCGACTAGCGGGAGAAAGGATACGCAGTATTTT.

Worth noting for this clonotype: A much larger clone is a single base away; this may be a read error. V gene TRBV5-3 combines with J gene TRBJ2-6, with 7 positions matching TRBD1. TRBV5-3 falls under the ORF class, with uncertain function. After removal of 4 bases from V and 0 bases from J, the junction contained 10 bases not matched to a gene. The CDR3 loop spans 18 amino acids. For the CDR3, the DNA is TGTGCCAGAAGCCCCGCAAGGGACAGCGACTCTGGGGCCAACGTCCTGACTTTC. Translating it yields CARSPARDSDSGANVLTF.

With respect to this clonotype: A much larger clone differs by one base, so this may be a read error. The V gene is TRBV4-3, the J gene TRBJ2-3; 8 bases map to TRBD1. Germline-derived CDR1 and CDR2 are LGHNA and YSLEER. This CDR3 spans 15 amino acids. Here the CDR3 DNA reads TGCACCAGCAGCGCAGGACAGGGATCCACAGATACGCAGTATTTT. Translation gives CTSSAGQGSTDTQYF.

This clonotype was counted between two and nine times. The CDR3: CASSPGGGGETQYF. In DNA, the CDR3 is TGTGCCAGCAGCCCCGGAGGAGGAGGGGAGACCCAGTACTTC. The chain is built from TRBV7-3 and TRBJ2-5; tentative D call: TRBD2 (6 bases). The V gene lost 5 bases and the J gene lost 5 bases, with 15 bases spanning the gap. The CDR3 length is 14 residues. Per the germline V gene, CDR1 is SGHTA and CDR2 is FQGTGA. Using reference TRBV7-3 and TRBJ2-5 for the parts outside the CDR3, the full variable domain is GAGVSQTPSNKVTEKGKYVELRCDPISGHTALYWYRQSLGQGPEFLIYFQGTGAADDSGLPNDRFFAVRPEGSVSTLKIQRTERGDSAVYLCASSPGGGGETQYFGPGTRLLVL.

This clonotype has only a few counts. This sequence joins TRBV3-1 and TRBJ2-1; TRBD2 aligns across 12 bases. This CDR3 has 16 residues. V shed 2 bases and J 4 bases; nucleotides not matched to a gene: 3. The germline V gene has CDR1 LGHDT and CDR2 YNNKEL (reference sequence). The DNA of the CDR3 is TGTGCCAGCAGCCAACACACTAGCGGGAGGTACAATGAGCAGTTCTTC. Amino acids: CASSQHTSGRYNEQFF.

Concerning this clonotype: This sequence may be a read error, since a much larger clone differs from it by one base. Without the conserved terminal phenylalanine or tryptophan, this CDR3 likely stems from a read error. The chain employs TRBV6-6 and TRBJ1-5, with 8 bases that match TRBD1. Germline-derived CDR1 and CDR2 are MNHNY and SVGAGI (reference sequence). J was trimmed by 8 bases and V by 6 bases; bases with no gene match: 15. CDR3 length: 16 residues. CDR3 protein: CASSNRPGTGQEPQHL. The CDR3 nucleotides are TGTGCCAGCAGCAACCGTCCCGGGACAGGCCAGGAGCCCCAGCATCTT.

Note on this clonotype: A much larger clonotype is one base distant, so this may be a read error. CDR3 in amino acids: CASSYSTGSYERYF. The CDR3, as DNA: TGTGCCAGCAGTTACTCGACAGGGTCCTACGAGCGGTACTTC. V is TRBV6-6 and J is TRBJ2-7; 7 positions match TRBD1. The CDR3 is made up of 14 amino acids. Germline CDR1 MNHNY, CDR2 SVGAGI (reference sequence).